One and the same sample provided the 22 T cell receptor beta chains below, sequenced in a study of T-cell memory formation after mild COVID-19. A single record per CDR3 protein comes from TCRdb applying MiXCR to the 5' RACE reads. The sample includes 65,000 to 95,000 distinct CDR3 sequences, 9.5% to 15% of them seen just once. The sample consisted of PBMCs or a T cell subset sorted from them (not recorded which). These receptors all come from a man aged 18 to 35 who had mild COVID-19 (a few samples of this study predate the infection). Cell type and time point are not known.

This clonotype was seen ten or more times. V usage is TRBV29-1 and J usage is TRBJ2-3; TRBD1 agrees at 8 bases. Germline V gene sequence: CDR1 SQVTM, CDR2 ANQGSEA. The CDR3 loop spans 16 amino acids. The V gene end was trimmed by 1 base and the J gene end by 3 bases; junction bases not matched to a gene: 9. In DNA, the CDR3 is TGCAGCGTTGAAGTATGGGACAGGACAGGTACAGATACGCAGTATTTT. This codes for CSVEVWDRTGTDTQYF.

The genes are TRBV7-3 and TRBJ2-1, with D hard to call. V shed 2 bases and J shed 7 bases, with 9 bases lying between them. This CDR3 spans 13 amino acids. CDR1 is SGHTA and CDR2 is FQGTGA in the germline V gene. CDR3: CASSLVAANEQFF. In DNA form, the CDR3 reads TGTGCCAGCAGCTTAGTAGCCGCAAATGAGCAGTTCTTC. Combining the CDR3 with reference TRBV7-3 and TRBJ2-1 gives the whole variable domain GAGVSQTPSNKVTEKGKYVELRCDPISGHTALYWYRQSLGQGPEFLIYFQGTGAADDSGLPNDRFFAVRPEGSVSTLKIQRTERGDSAVYLCASSLVAANEQFFGPGTRLTVL.

This clonotype was seen a handful of times. The V and J genes are TRBV12-3 or TRBV12-4 and TRBJ1-1; D not certain. The CDR3 contains 14 residues. The V end was cut by 5 bases, the J end by 1 base, with 11 bases between. The CDR3 loop reads CASSAAVSNTEAFF. CDR3 DNA sequence: TGTGCCAGCAGTGCAGCGGTGTCGAACACTGAAGCTTTCTTT.

This clonotype was seen only a few times. The chain combines TRBV24-1 with TRBJ2-3; D not resolved. The V end lost 4 bases, the J end lost 4 bases, and 8 bases lay between the germline ends. Per germline, CDR1 KGHDR and CDR2 SFDVKD. CDR3 length: 13 residues. Here the CDR3 DNA reads TGTGCCACCAGTGACCCTGAGGCAGATACGCAGTATTTT. Translation: CATSDPEADTQYF.

The gene calls are TRBV5-5 and TRBJ2-1, with a tentative D call TRBD2 (6 bases). CDR3 length: 18 amino acids. Per the germline V gene, CDR1 is SGHKS and CDR2 is YYEKEE (reference sequence). Trimming took 0 bases from V and 8 from J, leaving 24 bases between them. CDR3 loop: CASSLVLGRASEGDEQFF. CDR3 bases: TGTGCCAGCAGCTTGGTACTCGGTAGGGCCTCGGAGGGCGATGAGCAGTTCTTC.

There are a few counts of this clonotype. This chain uses TRBV6-2 or TRBV6-3 with TRBJ2-1; 8 bases map to TRBD1. CDR3 size: 17 residues. CDR1 is MNHEY and CDR2 is SVGEGT in the germline V gene. Losses at the gene ends were 2 bases for V and 4 bases for J; bases not matched to a gene: 10. The DNA of the CDR3 is TGTGCCAGCAGTTACGACGCGGACAGGGCTCTATACAATGAGCAGTTCTTC. Residues: CASSYDADRALYNEQFF.

As DNA, the CDR3 is TGTGCCAGCAGCGGGCCGCTGGCGGGGGACACCGGGGAGCTGTTTTTT. This codes for CASSGPLAGDTGELFF. V usage is TRBV7-9 and J usage is TRBJ2-2, with 7 bases aligning to TRBD2. The CDR3 is made up of 16 amino acids. J lost 3 bases, V lost 5 bases, and 9 bases had no gene match. The V gene's germline CDR1 is SEHNR and CDR2 FQNEAQ (reference sequence).

The chain has TRBV15 and TRBJ2-2; unclear D gene. CDR1 is LNHNV, CDR2 YYDKDF, per germline (reference sequence). CDR3 size: 14 residues. Trimming took off 1 base at V and 3 bases at J, with 6 bases between the two ends. As DNA, the CDR3 is TGTGCCACCAGCAGAGCCAGGTACACCGGGGAGCTGTTTTTT. Protein product: CATSRARYTGELFF.

A few counts support this clonotype. V and J are TRBV29-1 and TRBJ1-2; 9 bases map to TRBD1. Germline V lookup: CDR1 SQVTM, CDR2 ANQGSEA. The CDR3 runs 14 residues. Trimming cost V 6 bases and J 7 bases; bases outside gene matches: 12. The CDR3 DNA reads as TGCAGCGTATTTGCGCCGGGACAGGGCGGTGGCTACACCTTC. Translating gives CSVFAPGQGGGYTF.

This clonotype was detected only a few times. The V and J genes are TRBV9 and TRBJ2-1; D is unresolved. The germline gives CDR1 SGDLS, CDR2 YYNGEE. The CDR3 has 15 residues. V was pared by 0 bases and J by 4 bases, with 11 bases between. The CDR3 coding sequence is TGTGCCAGCAGCGTAGTTCCGATTACATACAATGAGCAGTTCTTC. Translated: CASSVVPITYNEQFF.

The chain couples TRBV29-1 to TRBJ2-3; tentatively, D is TRBD1 (5 bases). The CDR3 is made up of 13 amino acids. CDR1 is SQVTM, CDR2 ANQGSEA, per germline. The V end was cut by 3 bases, the J end by 5 bases, with 12 bases between. CDR3 in amino acids: CSVDWGGEDTQYF. The CDR3, as DNA: TGCAGCGTTGATTGGGGCGGAGAAGATACGCAGTATTTT.

In this sample, this clonotype turned up a few times. This chain joins TRBV6-2 or TRBV6-3 and TRBJ2-2, with D possibly being TRBD1 (6 bases). CDR3 length equals 14 residues. V was pared by 7 bases and J by 1 base, with 10 bases between. The V gene's germline CDR1 is MNHEY and CDR2 SVGEGT. CDR3 coding DNA: TGTGCCAGCAACCCGACAGGGAACACCGGGGAGCTGTTTTTT. Residues: CASNPTGNTGELFF.

This clonotype was seen ten or more times. V is TRBV7-9 and J is TRBJ2-1, with 11 bases lining up with TRBD1. V gave up 5 bases and J gave up 7 bases; unmatched junction bases: 10. The CDR3 has 16 amino acids. The germline V gene has CDR1 SEHNR and CDR2 FQNEAQ (reference sequence). This CDR3 reads CASSTLGQGAFNEQFF. CDR3 DNA: TGTGCCAGCAGCACACTAGGACAGGGGGCGTTTAATGAGCAGTTCTTC.

In this sample, this clonotype turned up many times. The chain joins TRBV7-2 to TRBJ1-4, with D maybe TRBD1 (5 bases). The germline V gene encodes CDR1 SGHTA and CDR2 FQGNSA. CDR3 length: 14 residues. V was shortened by 6 bases and J by 8 bases, with 16 bases between the two germline ends. CDR3 DNA sequence: TGTGCCAGCAGTACCGGGACCTTGGGGGAAAAACTGTTTTTT. It specifies CASSTGTLGEKLFF.

The sample holds a few counts of this clonotype. The chain uses TRBV4-3 and TRBJ2-4, with a tentative D call TRBD2 (6 bases). V lost 1 base and J 6 bases, leaving 22 bases between the germline ends. Germline loops: CDR1 LGHNA, CDR2 YSLEER. This CDR3 is 18 amino acids long. The CDR3 region is CASSQGGVRTHLGNIQYF. The CDR3 region has the DNA TGCGCCAGCAGCCAAGGGGGGGTAAGGACCCACCTGGGAAACATTCAGTACTTC.

The sample holds a few counts of this clonotype. The rearrangement links TRBV7-2 to TRBJ2-1, with D possibly matching TRBD2 (6 bases). From germline, CDR1 is SGHTA and CDR2 FQGNSA. V lost 5 bases to trimming and J lost 8 bases, with 22 bases between them. The CDR3 loop spans 16 amino acids. The CDR3 DNA sequence: TGTGCCAGCAGCCTCCCACGTTTTTGGGGCGGGGATGAGCAGTTCTTC. This encodes CASSLPRFWGGDEQFF.

Written as DNA, the CDR3 is TGTGCCAGCTCACCACTCGAGGGAGGTGATAAAGATACGCAGTATTTT. Its translation is CASSPLEGGDKDTQYF. The chain employs TRBV18 and TRBJ2-3, with D maybe TRBD2 (6 bases). This CDR3 is 16 amino acids long. V dropped 1 base and J dropped 5 bases, with 16 bases sitting between them. Germline CDR1 and CDR2: KGHSH and LQKENI.

The chain is built from TRBV5-1 and TRBJ2-1; 16 bases agree with TRBD2. The CDR3 consists of 15 residues. CDR1 SGHRS and CDR2 YFSETQ come from the germline V gene. V lost 4 bases, J lost 8 bases, and 3 bases stayed unmatched. The CDR3 protein is CASSVGLAGGDEQFF. The CDR3 DNA is TGCGCCAGCAGCGTGGGACTAGCGGGGGGGGATGAGCAGTTCTTC.

The rearrangement links TRBV6-2 or TRBV6-3 to TRBJ2-5, with D possibly matching TRBD2 (5 bases). The germline V gene encodes CDR1 MNHEY and CDR2 SVGEGT. V was pared by 11 bases and J by 2 bases, with 15 bases between. The CDR3 is 13 residues long. Here the CDR3 reads CAGSTAEQETQYF. CDR3 DNA sequence: TGTGCCGGTTCAACAGCGGAACAAGAGACCCAGTACTTC.

The V and J genes are TRBV10-3 and TRBJ1-2; the D gene is possibly TRBD1 (5 bases). CDR3 size: 15 residues. V lost 0 bases to trimming and J lost 4 bases, with 12 bases between them. The germline V gene encodes CDR1 ENHRY and CDR2 SYGVKD. CDR3 loop: CAISESGRAVYGYTF. CDR3 nucleotides: TGTGCCATCAGTGAGTCGGGCAGGGCAGTCTATGGCTACACCTTC.

This clonotype has just a few counts. This chain connects TRBV3-1 to TRBJ2-1; the match to TRBD2 covers 8 bases. The CDR3 spans 17 residues. V lost 1 base to trimming and J lost 5 bases; unmatched junction nucleotides: 10. Per the germline V gene, CDR1 is LGHDT and CDR2 is YNNKEL (reference sequence). The CDR3 loop reads CASSQGGVPSGHNEQFF. The CDR3 nucleotides read TGTGCCAGCAGCCAAGGAGGAGTGCCTAGCGGGCACAATGAGCAGTTCTTC.

Only a few counts were recorded for this clonotype. The chain uses TRBV5-1 and TRBJ2-5; 8 bases are shared with TRBD2. CDR1 and CDR2 from the germline V gene are SGHRS and YFSETQ. The CDR3 consists of 15 residues. J gave up 4 bases and V 1 base, and 6 bases lay outside the gene matches. The CDR3: CASSLLGGAGETQYF. In nucleotides, the CDR3 is TGCGCCAGCAGCTTGCTCGGGGGGGCCGGAGAGACCCAGTACTTC.